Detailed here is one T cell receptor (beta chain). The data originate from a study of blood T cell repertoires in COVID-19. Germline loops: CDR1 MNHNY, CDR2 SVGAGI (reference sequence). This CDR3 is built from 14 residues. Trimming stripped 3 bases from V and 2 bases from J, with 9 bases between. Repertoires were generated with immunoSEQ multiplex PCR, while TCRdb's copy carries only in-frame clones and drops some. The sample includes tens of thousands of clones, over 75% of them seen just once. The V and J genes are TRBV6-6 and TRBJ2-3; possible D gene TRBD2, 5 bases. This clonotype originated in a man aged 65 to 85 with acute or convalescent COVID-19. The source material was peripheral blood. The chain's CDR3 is CASSYVALTDTQYF. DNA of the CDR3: TGTGCCAGCAGTTATGTAGCGCTCACAGATACGCAGTATTTT.